This TCR beta chain stems from a study of blood T cell repertoires in COVID-19. Study background: Sites across the United States, Italy and Spain contributed samples from acute and convalescent COVID-19.

V was trimmed by 8 bases and J by 0 bases, leaving 14 bases between them. The CDR3 is 15 residues long. Germline V gene data show CDR1 as SEHNR and CDR2 as FQNEAQ (reference sequence). Here immunoSEQ multiplex PCR was the method, and the copy in TCRdb shows in-frame clones only, minus some. The sample lists 400,000 or so clones, over 75% occurring once. Those who participated ranged in age from roughly 18 to 89 years and resided in approximately 23 US areas. Clinical history as reported by participants underpinned cohort assignment. The clonotype comes from a woman aged 40 to 50 with acute COVID-19. The sequencing input was PBMCs or T cells enriched from blood (not recorded which). The chain couples TRBV7-9 to TRBJ2-1; D unresolved. The CDR3 reads CASGWALSSYNEQFF. CDR3 bases: TGTGCCAGCGGATGGGCCCTAAGCTCCTACAATGAGCAGTTCTTC.